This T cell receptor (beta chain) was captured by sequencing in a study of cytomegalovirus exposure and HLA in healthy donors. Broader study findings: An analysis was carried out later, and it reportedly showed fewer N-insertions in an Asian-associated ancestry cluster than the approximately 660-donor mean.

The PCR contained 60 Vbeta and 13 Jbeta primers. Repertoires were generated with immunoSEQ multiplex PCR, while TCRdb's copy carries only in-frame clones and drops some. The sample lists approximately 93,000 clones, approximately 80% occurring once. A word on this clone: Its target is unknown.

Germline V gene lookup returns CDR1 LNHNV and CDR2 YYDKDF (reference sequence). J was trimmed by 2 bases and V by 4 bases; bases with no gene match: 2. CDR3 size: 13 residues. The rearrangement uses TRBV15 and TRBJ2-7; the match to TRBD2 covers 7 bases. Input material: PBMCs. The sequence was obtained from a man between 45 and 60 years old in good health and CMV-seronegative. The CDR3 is CATSTGGTYEQYF. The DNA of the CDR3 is TGTGCCACCAGCACCGGGGGGACCTACGAGCAGTACTTC.